A selection of T cell receptor beta chains follows, all from one sample in a study of tumor-infiltrating lymphocytes in primary liver carcinoma. Each CDR3 protein gets one entry after TCRdb re-called the multiplex PCR reads with MiXCR. The sample holds approximately 120,000 distinct CDR3 sequences, around 64% seen once. The sample comprised liver tumor tissue from sampling region 3. These receptors were obtained from a woman aged 60-70 years with primary liver carcinoma and hepatitis B virus infection. Both conserved end residues are part of each CDR3. A D gene is named only where the DNA matches it firmly. The size of a clone is reported for some rows only, either as once, few or many, or as a class for expanded clones.

CDR3 DNA: TGTGCCAGCAGTTTTCTTCACACTGAAGCTTTCTTT; CDR3 protein: CASSFLHTEAFF; V gene: TRBV28; J gene: TRBJ1-1; D gene: NA; clone size: NA
CDR3 DNA: TGTGCCAGCAACCTAGATAGGGGAGAGACCCAGTACTTC; CDR3 protein: CASNLDRGETQYF; V gene: TRBV11-2; J gene: TRBJ2-5; D gene: NA; clone size: NA
CDR3 DNA: TGTGCCAGCAGTTACTCGACACAGGGTGGAGGGGAGACCCAGTACTTC; CDR3 protein: CASSYSTQGGGETQYF; V gene: TRBV6-6; J gene: TRBJ2-5; D gene: NA; clone size: many
CDR3 DNA: TGTGCCAGCGTGCCGAGGACTAGCGGCACAGATATGCAGTATTTT; CDR3 protein: CASVPRTSGTDMQYF; V gene: TRBV7-9; J gene: TRBJ2-3; D gene: TRBD2; clone size: NA
CDR3 DNA: TGTGCCAGCACTATCTTGCTGGGGGACACCGGGGAACTGTTTTTT; CDR3 protein: CASTILLGDTGELFF; V gene: TRBV12-3/TRBV12-4; J gene: TRBJ2-2; D gene: NA; clone size: NA
CDR3 DNA: TGTGCCAGCAGCAAGGGAACAACTAATGAAAAACTGTTCTTT; CDR3 protein: CASSKGTTNEKLFF; V gene: TRBV6-5; J gene: TRBJ1-4; D gene: NA; clone size: NA
CDR3 DNA: TGTGCCAGCAGGGCGGAACGGTTACGCACAGATACGCAGTATTTT; CDR3 protein: CASRAERLRTDTQYF; V gene: TRBV28; J gene: TRBJ2-3; D gene: NA; clone size: many
CDR3 DNA: TGCAGCGCGGAAGGGGGGACAGGGTACCAAGAGATCCAGTACTTC; CDR3 protein: CSAEGGTGYQEIQYF; V gene: TRBV29-1; J gene: TRBJ2-5; D gene: TRBD1; clone size: NA
CDR3 DNA: TGCGACAGCAGCCAACCCGACAGGGGGAAGGGAGATACGCAGTATTTT; CDR3 protein: CDSSQPDRGKGDTQYF; V gene: TRBV4-1; J gene: TRBJ2-3; D gene: TRBD1; clone size: NA
CDR3 DNA: TGCGCCAGCAGCTTGAGGAGAGGGGGTAATGAAAAACTGTTTTTT; CDR3 protein: CASSLRRGGNEKLFF; V gene: TRBV5-1; J gene: TRBJ1-4; D gene: NA; clone size: NA
CDR3 DNA: TGTGCCAGCAGCTTAAATATGATGAACACTAAAGCTTTCTTT; CDR3 protein: CASSLNMMNTKAFF; V gene: TRBV7-9; J gene: TRBJ1-1; D gene: NA; clone size: once
CDR3 DNA: TGTGCCAACAGTTACTCACAGGGGCGGGGCTACACATTC; CDR3 protein: CANSYSQGRGYTF; V gene: TRBV6-5; J gene: TRBJ1-2; D gene: TRBD1; clone size: once
CDR3 DNA: TGTGCCAGCAGCTTAAGAGTCCCAATTAGCGGGAGAGCGACAGATACGCAGTATTTT; CDR3 protein: CASSLRVPISGRATDTQYF; V gene: TRBV11-1; J gene: TRBJ2-3; D gene: TRBD2; clone size: NA
CDR3 DNA: TGTGCCAGCAGCTTGGGGACTGGAAACACCATATATTTT; CDR3 protein: CASSLGTGNTIYF; V gene: TRBV7-3; J gene: TRBJ1-3; D gene: NA; clone size: NA